The rows below give T cell receptor beta chains drawn from one sample of a study of monozygotic twins with inflammatory bowel disease. TCRdb reprocessed the 5' RACE reads and keeps a single row for each CDR3 protein, giving no DNA. The table for this sample gives approximately 390,000 distinct CDR3 sequences. The sample taken for sequencing was blood. Every receptor here comes from a human donor with ulcerative colitis or Crohn's disease, or a healthy co-twin of an affected twin (not recorded which). Each CDR3 is given with its conserved first and last residue.

j_call v_call cdr3_length cdr3_aa
TRBJ2-3 TRBV29-1 14 CSVELAGVTDTQYF
TRBJ2-7 TRBV4-2 15 CASSPMARSGDEQYF
TRBJ1-5 TRBV4-1 15 CASSQGPWGNQPQHF
TRBJ2-3 TRBV9 13 CASSGPEVAGVFF
TRBJ2-3 TRBV7-2 16 CASSLRSGFPPDTQYF
TRBJ2-6 TRBV12-3/TRBV12-4 17 CASSRTVGLSGANVLTF
TRBJ2-1 TRBV9 18 CASSQERGSQRIYNEQFF
TRBJ1-5 TRBV10-3 13 CAIRLDLNQPQHF
TRBJ2-7 TRBV20-1 17 CSARLVGLAGGPSEQYF
TRBJ2-7 TRBV20-1 13 CSARLADTYEQYF
TRBJ2-1 TRBV5-1 15 CASSEGTGVIDEQFF
TRBJ1-4 TRBV2 12 CASRGLNEKLFF
TRBJ1-3 TRBV28 18 CASSSRTAASNSGNTIYF
TRBJ2-5 TRBV7-6 18 CASSLAPLSSGVQETQYF
TRBJ1-4 TRBV10-2 13 CASRDSTNEKLFF
TRBJ1-1 TRBV28 15 CASRIGGFGDTEAFF
TRBJ2-7 TRBV5-1 15 CASSLSGGEDYEQYF
TRBJ2-4 TRBV5-1 14 CASSHRQEGGIQYF
TRBJ2-5 TRBV4-3 15 CASSQEVGVRETQYF
TRBJ1-6 TRBV7-9 14 CASSWGQLNSPLHF
TRBJ1-2 TRBV12-3/TRBV12-4 13 CASSLMGVGGYTF
TRBJ1-1 TRBV5-1 18 CASSFSPIGRLPNTEAFF
TRBJ1-5 TRBV7-9 13 CASASSLYQPQHF
TRBJ1-4 TRBV7-9 16 CASSGRGGALGEKLFF
TRBJ2-1 TRBV24-1 16 CATSDLSGGSYNEQFF
TRBJ2-7 TRBV5-4 14 CASSLKTGSYEQYF
TRBJ2-5 TRBV20-1 16 CSAAPGTSGRQETQYF
TRBJ1-5 TRBV6-1 16 CASSEAVTRVSQPQHF
TRBJ1-1 TRBV12-3/TRBV12-4 12 CASSLILAEAFF
TRBJ2-7 TRBV6-2/TRBV6-3 16 CASGLRTSGINYEQYF
TRBJ1-2 TRBV5-1 12 CASSLRVGGYTF
TRBJ1-2 TRBV29-1 14 CSVEEGQGFDGYTF
TRBJ2-5 TRBV20-1 14 CSAREGVRGLTQYF
TRBJ2-7 TRBV5-8 14 CASSRRLSSYEQYF
TRBJ1-5 TRBV6-6 14 CASSVDRDNQPQHF
TRBJ2-1 TRBV10-2 12 CASSGTYNEQFF
TRBJ2-7 TRBV29-1 12 CSTGDRGLEQYF